The rows below give T cell receptor beta chains drawn from one sample of a study of T-cell reconstitution after alpha-beta-depleted transplantation in children. TCRdb passed the PCR reads through MiXCR, listing each CDR3 protein once. Of about 210,000 distinct CDR3 sequences in the sample, around a sixth are singletons; the top ten hold 43%. This specimen consisted of PBMCs, mostly from graft donor cells, obtained 360 days after TCRalphabeta/CD19-depleted stem cell transplant. The receptors were sampled from a male patient aged 2-10 years who had a stem cell transplant for acute lymphoblastic leukemia, so the T cells may come from the graft donor. CDR3s include the opening cysteine and the closing phenylalanine or tryptophan. A D gene is named only where the DNA matches it firmly. The size of a clone is reported for some rows only, either as once, few or many, or as a class for expanded clones.

d_call,j_call,v_call,clone_size,cdr3_aa,cdr3_nt
.,TRBJ2-7,TRBV18,.,CASSPRGIIAGQDYEQYF,TGTGCCAGCTCACCACGAGGGATTATTGCTGGGCAGGACTACGAGCAGTACTTC
.,TRBJ2-3,TRBV18,.,CASSPLDTQYF,TGTGCCAGCTCACCCTTAGATACGCAGTATTTT
TRBD2,TRBJ2-1,TRBV11-3,few,CASSFSSGGYNEQFF,TGTGCCAGCAGCTTTTCTAGCGGGGGCTACAATGAGCAGTTCTTC
.,TRBJ2-5,TRBV7-9,few,CATSETQYF,TGTGCCACCTCGGAGACCCAGTACTTC
TRBD1,TRBJ2-7,TRBV12-3/TRBV12-4,.,CASSENPDRSSYEQYF,TGTGCCAGCAGTGAAAATCCGGACAGGAGCTCCTACGAGCAGTACTTC
.,TRBJ2-2,TRBV11-1,.,CASSYDRLNTGELFF,TGTGCCAGCAGCTACGACAGGCTGAACACCGGGGAGCTGTTTTTT
.,TRBJ1-6,TRBV6-5,.,CASSYSGTSSSYNSPLHF,TGTGCCAGCAGTTACTCCGGGACTTCCAGCTCCTATAATTCACCCCTCCACTTT
TRBD1,TRBJ2-7,TRBV18,many,CASSPNRDRGHEQYF,TGTGCCAGCTCACCAAATAGGGACAGGGGCCACGAGCAGTACTTC
TRBD2,TRBJ2-1,TRBV4-3,.,CASSQDILATGGPGEQFF,TGCGCCAGCAGCCAAGATATTTTGGCGACGGGGGGGCCCGGTGAGCAGTTCTTC
.,TRBJ2-7,TRBV5-1,.,CASSLAPGTPSYEQYF,TGCGCCAGCAGCTTGGCTCCAGGGACCCCCTCCTACGAGCAGTACTTC
TRBD2,TRBJ2-2,TRBV7-2,few,CASSRGLAGSRELFF,TGTGCCAGCAGCAGGGGCCTAGCGGGGAGCAGGGAGCTGTTTTTT
.,TRBJ1-4,TRBV5-1,few,CASSPEARKNEKLFF,TGCGCCAGCAGTCCAGAGGCCAGAAAAAATGAAAAACTGTTTTTT
.,TRBJ2-3,TRBV12-3/TRBV12-4,many,CASIQGSGSGDTQYF,TGTGCCAGCATCCAGGGGTCGGGGAGCGGAGATACGCAGTATTTT
TRBD1,TRBJ1-6,TRBV7-6,many,CASSLGQGGSPLHF,TGTGCCAGCAGCTTGGGACAGGGAGGATCACCCCTCCACTTT
TRBD1,TRBJ1-1,TRBV7-9,.,CASSPGQGEMAFF,TGTGCCAGCAGCCCCGGACAGGGGGAGATGGCTTTCTTT
TRBD1,TRBJ2-1,TRBV4-3,few,CASSPRSPGQAYNEQFF,TGCGCCAGCAGCCCCAGGTCGCCGGGACAGGCATACAATGAGCAGTTCTTC
TRBD2,TRBJ2-1,TRBV6-4,many,CASSRSGSSYNEQFF,TGTGCCAGCAGCCGTAGCGGGAGCTCCTACAATGAGCAGTTCTTC
.,TRBJ2-2,TRBV24-1,few,CATRETNTGELFF,TGTGCCACCCGGGAAACGAACACCGGGGAGCTGTTTTTT
TRBD1,TRBJ2-3,TRBV7-2,.,CASSSYSPLGQHTQYF,TGTGCCAGCAGCTCATATTCCCCGCTGGGACAGCATACGCAGTATTTT
TRBD1,TRBJ2-7,TRBV27,many,CASSPAGQGYEQYF,TGTGCCAGCAGTCCAGCGGGACAGGGCTACGAGCAGTACTTC
TRBD2,TRBJ2-3,TRBV29-1,.,CSVFPSSGTSDTQYF,TGCAGCGTGTTCCCGTCCAGCGGGACCTCAGATACGCAGTATTTT
.,TRBJ2-1,TRBV2,few,CASIKRGPNEQFF,TGTGCCAGCATCAAACGAGGGCCCAATGAGCAGTTCTTC
.,TRBJ2-1,TRBV7-2,.,CASSSRYIFYNEQFF,TGTGCCAGCAGCTCTAGGTATATATTCTACAATGAGCAGTTCTTC
.,TRBJ2-3,TRBV9,few,CASSVGLGTDTQYF,TGTGCCAGCAGCGTAGGACTTGGCACAGATACGCAGTATTTT
.,TRBJ2-2,TRBV19,few,CASTSTLPGELFF,TGTGCCAGTACATCCACCTTGCCCGGGGAGCTGTTTTTT
.,TRBJ2-5,TRBV5-6,many,CASSLAGETQYF,TGTGCCAGCAGCTTGGCAGGAGAGACCCAGTACTTC
.,TRBJ2-2,TRBV10-1,.,CASSEWGTDTGELFF,TGCGCCAGCAGTGAATGGGGGACGGACACCGGGGAGCTGTTTTTT
.,TRBJ2-7,TRBV12-3/TRBV12-4,few,CASRPLPSSYEQYF,TGTGCCAGCAGACCCCTACCGAGCTCCTACGAGCAGTACTTC
.,TRBJ2-4,TRBV7-9,few,CASSSPGENIQYF,TGTGCCAGCAGCTCCCCAGGGGAAAACATTCAGTACTTC
TRBD2,TRBJ2-1,TRBV7-6,few,CASSLGGSQFF,TGTGCCAGCAGCTTAGGCGGGAGTCAGTTCTTC
.,TRBJ2-7,TRBV12-3/TRBV12-4,many,CASSLQGPYEQYF,TGTGCCAGCAGTTTACAGGGGCCCTACGAGCAGTACTTC
.,TRBJ2-5,TRBV7-9,.,CASSPKTGQETQYF,TGTGCCAGCAGCCCCAAAACAGGTCAAGAGACCCAGTACTTC
.,TRBJ2-7,TRBV5-1,.,CASSQMDSTYEQYF,TGCGCCAGCAGCCAGATGGACTCAACCTACGAGCAGTACTTC
TRBD2,TRBJ2-5,TRBV7-6,once,CASSLGRGGGETQYF,TGTGCCAGCAGCTTGGGTCGGGGGGGCGGAGAGACCCAGTACTTC
TRBD1,TRBJ1-1,TRBV20-1,few,CSADDRGMNTEAFF,TGCAGTGCCGACGACAGGGGTATGAACACTGAAGCTTTCTTT
TRBD2,TRBJ2-1,TRBV27,few,CASSIGGAGARYNEQFF,TGTGCCAGCAGTATCGGGGGGGCGGGGGCGAGGTACAATGAGCAGTTCTTC
.,TRBJ2-5,TRBV4-3,.,CASSQDPMGETQYF,TGCGCCAGCAGCCAAGACCCAATGGGGGAGACCCAGTACTTC
TRBD1,TRBJ2-1,TRBV12-3/TRBV12-4,few,CASSYSGTGEINEQFF,TGTGCCAGCAGTTATTCCGGGACAGGGGAAATCAATGAGCAGTTCTTC
TRBD1,TRBJ2-7,TRBV12-3/TRBV12-4,.,CASSLVMGQGAREQYF,TGTGCCAGCAGTCTCGTTATGGGACAGGGGGCGAGGGAGCAGTACTTC
TRBD2,TRBJ2-1,TRBV6-2/TRBV6-3,.,CASNQAGGPGNNEQFF,TGTGCCAGCAATCAGGCGGGGGGGCCCGGTAACAATGAGCAGTTCTTC
TRBD1,TRBJ1-5,TRBV20-1,.,CSALRDRGPVLSNQPQHF,TGCAGTGCTCTCCGGGACAGGGGGCCCGTTTTGAGCAATCAGCCCCAGCATTTT
TRBD2,TRBJ2-2,TRBV6-2/TRBV6-3,few,CASSYSTSPTGELFF,TGTGCCAGCAGTTACTCGACTAGCCCCACCGGGGAGCTGTTTTTT
.,TRBJ2-3,TRBV10-2,.,CASGQTSSDTQYF,TGCGCCAGCGGACAGACTAGCTCAGATACGCAGTATTTT
.,TRBJ2-3,TRBV12-3/TRBV12-4,.,CASNEGLSTDTQYF,TGTGCCAGCAACGAGGGCCTTAGCACAGATACGCAGTATTTT
.,TRBJ2-4,TRBV20-1,.,CSARDRALAKNIQYF,TGCAGTGCTAGAGATCGGGCCCTAGCCAAAAACATTCAGTACTTC
.,TRBJ1-6,TRBV15,few,CATSRVGDEPNSPLHF,TGTGCCACCAGCAGAGTTGGGGACGAACCGAATTCACCCCTCCACTTT
.,TRBJ1-1,TRBV18,.,CASSPPEMNTEAFF,TGTGCCAGCTCACCCCCCGAAATGAACACTGAAGCTTTCTTT
.,TRBJ2-2,TRBV20-1,few,CSARDYSGNTGELFF,TGCAGTGCTAGAGATTACAGCGGAAACACCGGGGAGCTGTTTTTT
TRBD1,TRBJ1-5,TRBV4-2,few,CASSQDGTGGSNQPQHF,TGTGCCAGCAGCCAAGATGGGACAGGGGGGAGCAATCAGCCCCAGCATTTT
.,TRBJ2-3,TRBV7-3,.,CASSLIGEDTQYF,TGTGCCAGCAGCCTTATTGGGGAGGATACGCAGTATTTT
.,TRBJ1-1,TRBV25-1,.,CASSPLGGGAFF,TGTGCCAGCAGTCCCCTGGGAGGGGGAGCTTTCTTT
.,TRBJ2-7,TRBV3-1,.,CASSRGWTSSYEQYF,TGTGCCAGCAGCAGGGGGTGGACGAGCTCCTACGAGCAGTACTTC
.,TRBJ2-1,TRBV11-2,.,CASSSKPWGQFF,TGTGCCAGCAGCTCGAAGCCCTGGGGGCAGTTCTTC
.,TRBJ2-7,TRBV4-1,many,CASSQIQGEQYF,TGCGCCAGCAGCCAGATTCAGGGGGAGCAGTACTTC
.,TRBJ1-6,TRBV10-3,.,CATRPDYYNSPLHF,TGTGCCACCCGACCGGATTACTATAATTCACCCCTCCACTTT
.,TRBJ2-5,TRBV7-2,few,CASSLVVRQTQETQYF,TGTGCCAGCAGCTTAGTGGTACGACAGACTCAAGAGACCCAGTACTTC
.,TRBJ2-1,TRBV19,few,CASSIHRERNEQFF,TGTGCCAGTAGTATTCATCGGGAGCGTAATGAGCAGTTCTTC